This passage covers 9 T cell receptor beta chains from one sample sequenced in a study of cytomegalovirus exposure and HLA in healthy donors. The study ran its PCR with 60 Vbeta and 13 Jbeta primers. The repertoire was sequenced with immunoSEQ multiplex PCR; TCRdb's copy has only in-frame clones and lacks some. Here the sample spans 150,000 to 200,000 clones, more than 85% being singletons. Source material: PBMCs. The receptors were sampled from a woman aged 18-30 years in good health and CMV-seronegative.

The chain recombines TRBV6-5 with TRBJ1-4, with D perhaps TRBD1 (6 bases). The V and J ends lost 5 bases and 9 bases respectively, with 16 bases between them. The germline CDR1 and CDR2 sequences are MNHEY and SVGAGI. This CDR3 is built from 14 residues. CDR3 DNA: TGTGCCAGCAGTGTTGCAGGGGAAGTGAAAAAACTGTTTTTT. The encoded protein is CASSVAGEVKKLFF.

V usage is TRBV7-9 and J usage is TRBJ1-2; 7 bases line up with TRBD1. The CDR3 length is 14 residues. V lost 5 bases and J lost 3; bases outside the gene matches: 6. Germline V gene data show CDR1 as SEHNR and CDR2 as FQNEAQ (reference sequence). The DNA of the CDR3 is TGTGCCAGCAGCCCATCACAGGGGTACTATGGCTACACCTTC. Translating gives CASSPSQGYYGYTF.

The chain recombines TRBV7-9 with TRBJ2-7, with 10 bases aligning to TRBD1. This CDR3 has 15 residues. The germline gives CDR1 SEHNR, CDR2 FQNEAQ (reference sequence). Losses at the gene ends were 4 bases for V and 0 bases for J; bases not matched to a gene: 3. CDR3 in amino acids: CASSSGQGGSYEQYF. The CDR3 bases are TGTGCCAGCAGCTCCGGACAGGGGGGCTCCTACGAGCAGTACTTC.

In nucleotides, the CDR3 is TGTGCCAGCAGTGACAGCGCTAACTATGGCTACACCTTC. This translates into CASSDSANYGYTF. The chain uses TRBV6-1 and TRBJ1-2; the D is unclear. The length of the CDR3 is 13 residues. Germline-derived CDR1 and CDR2 are MNHNS and SASEGT. With 3 bases removed from V and 0 bases from J, the gap between germline ends came to 5 bases.

The chain carries TRBV7-8 and TRBJ2-7; 8 bases are a match to TRBD1. Per germline, CDR1 SGHVS and CDR2 FQNEAQ. The CDR3 is made up of 15 amino acids. Unmatched junction bases numbered 9, after V lost 4 bases and J lost 4 bases. CDR3 sequence (DNA): TGTGCCAGCAGCTCACCCGGACAGGGTTTGTACGAGCAGTACTTC. Amino acid sequence: CASSSPGQGLYEQYF.

The chain links TRBV4-1 to TRBJ2-2; D gene uncertain. Germline CDR1 and CDR2: MGHRA and YSYEKL. V was clipped by 0 bases and J by 4 bases, with 12 bases between them. The CDR3 consists of 16 residues. CDR3 sequence reads: CASSQDLGLSTGELFF. Here the CDR3 DNA reads TGCGCCAGCAGCCAAGATCTGGGCTTGAGCACCGGGGAGCTGTTTTTT.

A single count supports this clone. The genes are TRBV7-9 and TRBJ2-1; 13 positions agree with TRBD2. The CDR3 sequence is 16 residues long. J was trimmed by 5 bases and V by 4 bases; bases with no gene match: 5. Looked up from germline, CDR1 is SEHNR and CDR2 is FQNEAQ (reference sequence). The CDR3 DNA reads TGTGCCAGCAGCTACACTAGCGGGAGGGGTAACAATGAGCAGTTCTTC. It yields the protein CASSYTSGRGNNEQFF.

The chain links TRBV6-5 to TRBJ2-5; unclear D gene. Trimming removed 5 bases from V and 0 bases from J, with 10 bases in between. The CDR3 is 14 amino acids. Germline V CDR1 and CDR2: MNHEY, SVGAGI. For the CDR3, the DNA is TGTGCCAGCAGTGACGCAGGATACCAAGAGACCCAGTACTTC. Translated, it gives CASSDAGYQETQYF.

This rearrangement joins TRBV7-6 to TRBJ2-1; 11 bases are shared with TRBD2. The CDR3 consists of 16 residues. Looked up from germline, CDR1 is SGHVS and CDR2 is FNYEAQ. Trimming took 5 bases from V and 5 from J; bases not matched to a gene: 8. The CDR3 is CASSRTTSGVNNEQFF. CDR3 in DNA: TGTGCCAGCAGCCGCACGACTAGCGGGGTGAACAATGAGCAGTTCTTC.